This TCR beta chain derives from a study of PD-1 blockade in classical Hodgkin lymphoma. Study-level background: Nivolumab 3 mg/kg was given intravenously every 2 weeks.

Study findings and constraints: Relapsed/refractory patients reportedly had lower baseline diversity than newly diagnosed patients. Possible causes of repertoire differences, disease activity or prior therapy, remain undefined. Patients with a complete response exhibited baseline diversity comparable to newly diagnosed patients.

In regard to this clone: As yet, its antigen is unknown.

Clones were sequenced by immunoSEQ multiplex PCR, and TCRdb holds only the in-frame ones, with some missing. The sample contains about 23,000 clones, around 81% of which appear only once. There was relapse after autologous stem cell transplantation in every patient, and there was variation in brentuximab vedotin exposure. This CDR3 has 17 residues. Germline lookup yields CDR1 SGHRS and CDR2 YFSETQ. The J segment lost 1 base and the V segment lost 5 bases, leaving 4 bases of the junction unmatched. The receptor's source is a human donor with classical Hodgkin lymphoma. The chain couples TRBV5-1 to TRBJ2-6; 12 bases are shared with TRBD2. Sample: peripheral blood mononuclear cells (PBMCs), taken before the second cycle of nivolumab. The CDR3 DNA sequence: TGCGCCAGCAGACAAGGACTAGCGGGGTCTGGGGCCAACGTCCTGACTTTC. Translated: CASRQGLAGSGANVLTF.